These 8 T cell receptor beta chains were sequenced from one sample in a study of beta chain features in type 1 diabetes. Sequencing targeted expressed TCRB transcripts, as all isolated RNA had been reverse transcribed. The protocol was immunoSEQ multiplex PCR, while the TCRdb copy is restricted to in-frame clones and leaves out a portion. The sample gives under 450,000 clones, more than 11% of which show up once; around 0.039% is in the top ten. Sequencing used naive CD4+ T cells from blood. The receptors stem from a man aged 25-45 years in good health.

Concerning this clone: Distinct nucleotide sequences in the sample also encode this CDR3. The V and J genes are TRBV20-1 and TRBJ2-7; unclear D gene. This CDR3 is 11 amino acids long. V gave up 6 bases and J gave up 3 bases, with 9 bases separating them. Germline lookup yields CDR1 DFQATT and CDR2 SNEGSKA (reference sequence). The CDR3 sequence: CSARENYEQYF. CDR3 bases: TGCAGTGCGCGTGAGAACTACGAGCAGTACTTC.

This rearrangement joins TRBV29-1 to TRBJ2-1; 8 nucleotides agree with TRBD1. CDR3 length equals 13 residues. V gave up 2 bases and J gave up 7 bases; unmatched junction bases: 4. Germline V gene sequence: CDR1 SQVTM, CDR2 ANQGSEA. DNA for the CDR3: TGCAGCGTTGAAAGGACAGGGAAGAATGAGCAGTTCTTC. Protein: CSVERTGKNEQFF.

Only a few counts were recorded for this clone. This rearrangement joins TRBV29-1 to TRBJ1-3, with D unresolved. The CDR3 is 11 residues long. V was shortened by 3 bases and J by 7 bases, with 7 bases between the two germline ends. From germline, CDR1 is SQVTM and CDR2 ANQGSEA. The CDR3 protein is CSVDFLNTIYF. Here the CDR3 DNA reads TGCAGCGTTGATTTTCTTAACACCATATATTTT.

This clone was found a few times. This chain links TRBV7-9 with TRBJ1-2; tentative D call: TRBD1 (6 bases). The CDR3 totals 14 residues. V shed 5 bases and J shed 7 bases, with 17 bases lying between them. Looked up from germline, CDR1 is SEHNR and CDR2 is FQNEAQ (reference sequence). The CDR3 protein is CASSPPRQVPGYTF. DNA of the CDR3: TGTGCCAGCAGCCCTCCGAGACAGGTGCCTGGCTACACCTTC.

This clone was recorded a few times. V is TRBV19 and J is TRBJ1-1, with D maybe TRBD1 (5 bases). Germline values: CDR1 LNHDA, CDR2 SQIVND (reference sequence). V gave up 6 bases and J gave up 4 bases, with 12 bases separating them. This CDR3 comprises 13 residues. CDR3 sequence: CASSTDSLTEAFF. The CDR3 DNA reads TGTGCCAGTAGCACCGACAGCCTCACTGAAGCTTTCTTT.

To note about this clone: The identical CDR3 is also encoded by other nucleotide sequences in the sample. The CDR3 DNA follows: TGTGCCAGCAGCCAAGTTCCAAGCACCGGGGAGCTGTTTTTT. Translating it yields CASSQVPSTGELFF. The chain uses TRBV14 and TRBJ2-2; no definite D call. Germline V gene data show CDR1 as SGHDN and CDR2 as FVKESK. The CDR3 covers 14 residues. V lost 1 base and J 4 bases, leaving 7 bases between the germline ends.

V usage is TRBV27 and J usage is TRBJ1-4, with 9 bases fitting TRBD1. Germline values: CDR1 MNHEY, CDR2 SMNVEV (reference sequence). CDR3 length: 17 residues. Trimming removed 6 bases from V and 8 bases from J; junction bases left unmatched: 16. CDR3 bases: TGTGCCAGCAGAGGCCTGGGGACAGGGCTCCCGATAGAAAAACTGTTTTTT. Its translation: CASRGLGTGLPIEKLFF. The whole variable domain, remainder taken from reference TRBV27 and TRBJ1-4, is EAQVTQNPRYLITVTGKKLTVTCSQNMNHEYMSWYRQDPGLGLRQIYYSMNVEVTDKGDVPEGYKVSRKEKRNFPLILESPSPNQTSLYFCASRGLGTGLPIEKLFFGSGTQLSVL.

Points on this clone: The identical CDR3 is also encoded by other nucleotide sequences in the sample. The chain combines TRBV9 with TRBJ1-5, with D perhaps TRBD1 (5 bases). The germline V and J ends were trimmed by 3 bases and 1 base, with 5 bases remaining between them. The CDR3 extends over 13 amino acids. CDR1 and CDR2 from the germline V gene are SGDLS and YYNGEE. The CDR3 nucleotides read TGTGCCAGCAGCGCAGGGAGCAATCAGCCCCAGCATTTT. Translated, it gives CASSAGSNQPQHF.